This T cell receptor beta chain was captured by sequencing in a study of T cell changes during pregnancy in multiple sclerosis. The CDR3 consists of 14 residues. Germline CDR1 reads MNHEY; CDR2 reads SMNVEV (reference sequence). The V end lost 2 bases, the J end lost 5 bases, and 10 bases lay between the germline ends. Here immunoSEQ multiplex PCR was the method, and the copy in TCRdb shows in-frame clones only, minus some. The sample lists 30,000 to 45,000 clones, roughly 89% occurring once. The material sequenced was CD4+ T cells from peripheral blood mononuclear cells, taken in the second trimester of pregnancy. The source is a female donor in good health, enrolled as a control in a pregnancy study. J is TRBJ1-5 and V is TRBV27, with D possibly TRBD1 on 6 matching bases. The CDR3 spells CASSLNGGHQPQHF. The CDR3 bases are TGTGCCAGCAGTTTAAATGGGGGCCATCAGCCCCAGCATTTT.